A selection of T cell receptor beta chains follows, all from one sample in a study of long-term antiretroviral therapy in people with HIV. Method: immunoSEQ multiplex PCR; TCRdb's copy keeps in-frame clones and lacks some. The sample shows about 35,000 clones, 65% to 80% of them seen only once. The input for sequencing was unsorted PBMCs, taken 3 years after starting antiretroviral therapy. The receptors stem from a man aged 50 to 59 with HIV. Both conserved end residues are part of each CDR3. A D gene is named only where the DNA matches it firmly. Some rows have no size entry. The others give once, few or many, or a class for an expanded clone.

clone size | J gene | D gene | V gene | CDR3 DNA | CDR3 protein
once | TRBJ1-1 | . | TRBV4-2 | TGTGCCAGCAGCCCGACCGGGGATGACACTGAAGCTTTCTTT | CASSPTGDDTEAFF
few | TRBJ1-6 | TRBD1 | TRBV6-1 | TGTGCCAGCAGTTCGACAGGGCCGAATTCACCCCTCCACTTT | CASSSTGPNSPLHF
. | TRBJ2-6 | . | TRBV7-6 | TGTGCCAGCAGCCTGGACAGCGGCTGGAGTAATAGGGCCAACGTCCTGACTTTC | CASSLDSGWSNRANVLTF
. | TRBJ2-7 | . | TRBV29-1 | TGCAGCGTGGCGCGGGGCTCCTACGAGCAGTACTTC | CSVARGSYEQYF
. | TRBJ1-4 | TRBD1 | TRBV5-6 | TGTGCCAGCAGCTTAACTACCCACAGGGGATGGGATGAAAAACTGTTTTTT | CASSLTTHRGWDEKLFF
. | TRBJ2-1 | TRBD2 | TRBV7-6 | TGTGCCAGCAGCGGGGGGACTAGCGGCCCATTGAATGAGCAGTTCTTC | CASSGGTSGPLNEQFF
. | TRBJ1-5 | . | TRBV19 | TGTGCCAGTAGTACGGACGGCTATAGCAATCAGCCCCAGCATTTT | CASSTDGYSNQPQHF
. | TRBJ2-2 | . | TRBV14 | TGTGCCAGCAGCCCAGACAGACTCACCGGGGAGCTGTTTTTT | CASSPDRLTGELFF
few | TRBJ1-2 | . | TRBV28 | TGTGCCAGCTCGACAGACCACTTCAACTATGGCTACACCTTC | CASSTDHFNYGYTF
. | TRBJ2-5 | TRBD1 | TRBV29-1 | TGCAGCGTAGGGAAGGGGGCAGGAGAGACCCAGTACTTC | CSVGKGAGETQYF
. | TRBJ2-1 | . | TRBV4-3 | TGCGCCAGCAGCCAAGATCGTGTCTTCAGCTCCTACAATGAGCAGTTCTTC | CASSQDRVFSSYNEQFF
. | TRBJ2-7 | . | TRBV30 | TGTGCCTGGAGTCTAGCGCTACTCGGGAAACGGTACTTC | CAWSLALLGKRYF
few | TRBJ2-2 | . | TRBV7-3 | TGTGCCAGCAGCTTAAACGGCCCTACGAACACCGGGGAGCTGTTTTTT | CASSLNGPTNTGELFF
. | TRBJ2-1 | TRBD2 | TRBV4-2 | TGTGCCAGCAGCCAAGTTGATACTAGCGGGTACAATGAGCAGTTCTTC | CASSQVDTSGYNEQFF
. | TRBJ2-2 | TRBD2 | TRBV4-2 | TGTGCCAGCAGCCAAGCGGGACTAGCCCTAAACACCGGGGAGCTGTTTTTT | CASSQAGLALNTGELFF
. | TRBJ2-2 | TRBD2 | TRBV7-8 | TGTGCCAGCAGCCCTAAGAGCGGGAGAACGAACACCGGGGAGCTGTTTTTT | CASSPKSGRTNTGELFF
. | TRBJ1-2 | TRBD1 | TRBV7-4 | TGTGCCAGCAGCTACCGGGACAGGGAAGGCTATGGCTACACCTTC | CASSYRDREGYGYTF
. | TRBJ2-5 | TRBD1 | TRBV30 | TGTGCCTGGAGTCTACCGGGACAGAGACAGACCCAGTACTTC | CAWSLPGQRQTQYF